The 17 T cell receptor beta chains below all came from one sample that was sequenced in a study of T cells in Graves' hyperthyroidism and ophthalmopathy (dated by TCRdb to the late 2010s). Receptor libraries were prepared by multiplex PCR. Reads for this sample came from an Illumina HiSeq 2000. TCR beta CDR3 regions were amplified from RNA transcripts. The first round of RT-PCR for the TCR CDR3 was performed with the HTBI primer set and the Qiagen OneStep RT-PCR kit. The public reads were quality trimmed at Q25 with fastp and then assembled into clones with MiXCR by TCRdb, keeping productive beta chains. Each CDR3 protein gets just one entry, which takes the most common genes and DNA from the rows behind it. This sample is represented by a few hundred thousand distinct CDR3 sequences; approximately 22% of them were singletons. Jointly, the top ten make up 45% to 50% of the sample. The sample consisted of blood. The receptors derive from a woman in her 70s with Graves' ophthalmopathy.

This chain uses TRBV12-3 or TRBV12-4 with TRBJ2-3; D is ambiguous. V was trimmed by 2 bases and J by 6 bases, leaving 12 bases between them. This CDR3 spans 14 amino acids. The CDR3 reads CASSLPSRRDTQYF. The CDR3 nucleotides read TGTGCCAGCAGTTTACCGAGTAGGCGCGATACGCAGTATTTT.

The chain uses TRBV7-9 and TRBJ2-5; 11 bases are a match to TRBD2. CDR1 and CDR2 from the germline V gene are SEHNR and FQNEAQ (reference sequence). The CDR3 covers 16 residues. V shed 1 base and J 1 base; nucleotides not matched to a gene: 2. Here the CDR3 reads CASSLGLAGIQETQYF. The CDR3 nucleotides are TGTGCCAGCAGCTTAGGACTAGCGGGGATCCAAGAGACCCAGTACTTC.

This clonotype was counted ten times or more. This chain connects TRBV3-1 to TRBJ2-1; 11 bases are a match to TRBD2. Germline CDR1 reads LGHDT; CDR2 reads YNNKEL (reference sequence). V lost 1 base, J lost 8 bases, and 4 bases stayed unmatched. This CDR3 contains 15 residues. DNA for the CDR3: TGTGCCAGCAGCCAAGGACTAGCGGGAAGGTATGAGCAGTTCTTC. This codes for CASSQGLAGRYEQFF.

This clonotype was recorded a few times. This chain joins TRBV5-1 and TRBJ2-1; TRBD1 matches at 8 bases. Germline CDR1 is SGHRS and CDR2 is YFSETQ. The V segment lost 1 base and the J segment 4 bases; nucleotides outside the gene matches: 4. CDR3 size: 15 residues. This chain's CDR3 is CASSLTGGFYNEQFF. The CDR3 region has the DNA TGCGCCAGCAGCTTGACAGGGGGTTTTTACAATGAGCAGTTCTTC.

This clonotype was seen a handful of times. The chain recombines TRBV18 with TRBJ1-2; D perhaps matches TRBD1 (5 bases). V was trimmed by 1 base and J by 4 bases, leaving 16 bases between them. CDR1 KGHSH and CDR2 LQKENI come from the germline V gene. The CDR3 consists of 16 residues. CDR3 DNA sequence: TGTGCCAGCTCACCACGACAGCTAAGTCGAGGCTATGGCTACACCTTC. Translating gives CASSPRQLSRGYGYTF.

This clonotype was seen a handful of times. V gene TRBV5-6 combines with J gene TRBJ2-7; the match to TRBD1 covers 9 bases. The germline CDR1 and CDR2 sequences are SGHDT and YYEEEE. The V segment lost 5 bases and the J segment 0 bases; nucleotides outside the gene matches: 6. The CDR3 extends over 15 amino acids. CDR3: CASSLRDRVSYEQYF. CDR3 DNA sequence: TGTGCCAGCAGTTTGCGGGACAGGGTCTCCTACGAGCAGTACTTC.

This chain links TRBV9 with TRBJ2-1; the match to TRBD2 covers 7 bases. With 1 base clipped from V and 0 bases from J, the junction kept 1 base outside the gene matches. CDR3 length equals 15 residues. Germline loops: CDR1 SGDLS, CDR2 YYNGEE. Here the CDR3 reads CASSVLADSYNEQFF. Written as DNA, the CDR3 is TGTGCCAGCAGCGTACTAGCGGACTCCTACAATGAGCAGTTCTTC. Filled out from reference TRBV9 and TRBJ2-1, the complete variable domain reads DSGVTQTPKHLITATGQRVTLRCSPRSGDLSVYWYQQSLDQGLQFLIQYYNGEERAKGNILERFSAQQFPDLHSELNLSSLELGDSALYFCASSVLADSYNEQFFGPGTRLTVL.

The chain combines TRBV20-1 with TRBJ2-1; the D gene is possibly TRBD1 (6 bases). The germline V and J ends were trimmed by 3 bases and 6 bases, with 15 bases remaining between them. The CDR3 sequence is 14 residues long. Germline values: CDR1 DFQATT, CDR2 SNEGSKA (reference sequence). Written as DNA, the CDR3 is TGCAGTGCTAGTGGGGGACACATCGGCAATGAGCAGTTCTTC. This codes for CSASGGHIGNEQFF.

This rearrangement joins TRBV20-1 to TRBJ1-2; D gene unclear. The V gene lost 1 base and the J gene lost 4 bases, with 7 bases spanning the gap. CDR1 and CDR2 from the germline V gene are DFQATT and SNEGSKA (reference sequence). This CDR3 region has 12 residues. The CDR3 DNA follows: TGCAGTGCTAGAGGGGCAGTCTATGGCTACACCTTC. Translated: CSARGAVYGYTF.

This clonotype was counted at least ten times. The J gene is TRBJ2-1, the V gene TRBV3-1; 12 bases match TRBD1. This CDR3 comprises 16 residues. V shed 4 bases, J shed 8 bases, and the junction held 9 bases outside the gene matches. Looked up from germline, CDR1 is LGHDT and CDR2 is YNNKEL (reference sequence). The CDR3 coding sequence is TGTGCCAGCAGCCGAACCGGGACAGGGGGCTCCCATGAGCAGTTCTTC. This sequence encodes CASSRTGTGGSHEQFF.

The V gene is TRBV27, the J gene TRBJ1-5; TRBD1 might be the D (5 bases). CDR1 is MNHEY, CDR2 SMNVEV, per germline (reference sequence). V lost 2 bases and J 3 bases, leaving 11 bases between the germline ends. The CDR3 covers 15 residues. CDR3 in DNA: TGTGCCAGCAGTTTAAGGGGAATTTCCAATCAGCCCCAGCATTTT. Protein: CASSLRGISNQPQHF.

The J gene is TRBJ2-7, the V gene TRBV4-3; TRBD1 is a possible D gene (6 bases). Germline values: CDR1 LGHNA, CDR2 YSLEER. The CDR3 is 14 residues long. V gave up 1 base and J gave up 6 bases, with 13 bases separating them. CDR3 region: CASSQGPRTVEQYF. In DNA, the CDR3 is TGCGCCAGCAGCCAAGGACCTCGGACAGTCGAGCAGTACTTC.

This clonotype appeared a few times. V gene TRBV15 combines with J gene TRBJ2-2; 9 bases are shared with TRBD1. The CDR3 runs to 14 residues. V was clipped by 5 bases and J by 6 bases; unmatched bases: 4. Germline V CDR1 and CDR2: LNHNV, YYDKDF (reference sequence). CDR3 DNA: TGTGCCACCAGCGCCCGGGACAGGGCCGGGGAGCTGTTTTTT. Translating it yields CATSARDRAGELFF.

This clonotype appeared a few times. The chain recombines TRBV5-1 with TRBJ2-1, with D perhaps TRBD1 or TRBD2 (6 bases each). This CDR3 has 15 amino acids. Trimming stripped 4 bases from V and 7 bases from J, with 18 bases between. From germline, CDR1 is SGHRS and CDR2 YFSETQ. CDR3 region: CASSVQRVGANEQFF. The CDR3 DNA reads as TGCGCCAGCAGCGTTCAGCGGGTGGGGGCGAATGAGCAGTTCTTC.

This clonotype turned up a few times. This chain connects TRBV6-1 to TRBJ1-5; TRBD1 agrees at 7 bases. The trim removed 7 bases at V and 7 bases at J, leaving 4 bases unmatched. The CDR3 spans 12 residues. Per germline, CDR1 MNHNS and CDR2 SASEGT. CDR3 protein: CASTQGSQPQHF. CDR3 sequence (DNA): TGTGCCAGCACACAGGGGTCCCAGCCCCAGCATTTT.

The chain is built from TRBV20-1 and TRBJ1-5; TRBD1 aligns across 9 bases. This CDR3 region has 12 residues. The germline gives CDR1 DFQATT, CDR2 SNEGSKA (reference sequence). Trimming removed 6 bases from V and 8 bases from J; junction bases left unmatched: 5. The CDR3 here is CSARTGDKPQHF. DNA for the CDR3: TGCAGTGCCAGGACAGGGGATAAGCCCCAGCATTTT.

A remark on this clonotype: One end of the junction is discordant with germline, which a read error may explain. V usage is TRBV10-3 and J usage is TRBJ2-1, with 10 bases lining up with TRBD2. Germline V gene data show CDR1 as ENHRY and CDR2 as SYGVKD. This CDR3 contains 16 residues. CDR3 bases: TGTGTCATCAGCGGGAGCGGGAGGGGGTCCTACAATGAACAGTTCTTC. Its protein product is CVISGSGRGSYNEQFF.